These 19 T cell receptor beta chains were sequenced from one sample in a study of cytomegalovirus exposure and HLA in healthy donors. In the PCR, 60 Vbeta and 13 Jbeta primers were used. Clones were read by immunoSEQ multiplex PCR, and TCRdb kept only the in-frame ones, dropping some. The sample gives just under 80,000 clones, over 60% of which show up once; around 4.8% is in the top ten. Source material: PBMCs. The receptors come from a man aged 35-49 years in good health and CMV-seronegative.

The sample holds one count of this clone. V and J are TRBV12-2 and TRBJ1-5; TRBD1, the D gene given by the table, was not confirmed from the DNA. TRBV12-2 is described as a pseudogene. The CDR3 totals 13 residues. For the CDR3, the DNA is TGTGCAAGTCGCCCACCCAGAAATCAGCCCCAGCATTTT. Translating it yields CASRPPRNQPQHF.

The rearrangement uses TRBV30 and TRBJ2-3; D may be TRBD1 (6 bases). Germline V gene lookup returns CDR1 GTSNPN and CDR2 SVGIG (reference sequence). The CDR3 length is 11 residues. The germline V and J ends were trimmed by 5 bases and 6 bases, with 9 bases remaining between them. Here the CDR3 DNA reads TGTGCCTGGGGGGGCCCCGATACGCAGTATTTT. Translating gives CAWGGPDTQYF.

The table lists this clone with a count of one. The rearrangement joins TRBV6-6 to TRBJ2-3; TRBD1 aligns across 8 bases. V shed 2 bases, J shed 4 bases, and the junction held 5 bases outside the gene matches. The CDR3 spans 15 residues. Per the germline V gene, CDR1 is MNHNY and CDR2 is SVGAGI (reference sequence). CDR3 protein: CASSYGQGAPDTQYF. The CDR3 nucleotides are TGTGCCAGCAGTTACGGGCAGGGGGCCCCAGATACGCAGTATTTT.

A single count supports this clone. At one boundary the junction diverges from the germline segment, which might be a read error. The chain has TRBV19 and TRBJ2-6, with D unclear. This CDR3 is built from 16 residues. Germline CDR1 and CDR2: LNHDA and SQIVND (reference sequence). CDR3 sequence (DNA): TGTGCCAGTAGTGTAGATCTGAGCTCTGGGGCCAACGTCCTGACTTTC. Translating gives CASSVDLSSGANVLTF.

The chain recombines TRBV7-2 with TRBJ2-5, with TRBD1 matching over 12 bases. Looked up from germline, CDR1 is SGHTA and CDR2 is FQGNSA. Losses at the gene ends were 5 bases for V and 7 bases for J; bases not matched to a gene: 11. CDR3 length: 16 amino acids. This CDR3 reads CASSSSRDRGRVTQYF. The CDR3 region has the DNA TGTGCCAGCAGCAGCAGCCGGGACAGGGGGCGGGTGACCCAGTACTTC.

CDR3 DNA sequence: TGTGCCAGCATACCGGAGGCAACTGAAAAACTGTTTTTT. This codes for CASIPEATEKLFF. The chain couples TRBV6-4 to TRBJ1-4; D ambiguous. Deletions cut 7 bases from V and 7 bases from J, with 13 bases between. Germline V CDR1 and CDR2: MRHNA, SNTAGT. The CDR3 spans 13 residues.

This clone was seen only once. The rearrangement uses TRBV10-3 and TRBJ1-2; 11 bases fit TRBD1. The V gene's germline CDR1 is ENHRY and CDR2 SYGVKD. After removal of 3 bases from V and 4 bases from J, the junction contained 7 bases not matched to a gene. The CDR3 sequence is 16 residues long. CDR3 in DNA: TGTGCCATCAGTGACCCTGGGACAGGGGGAACCTATGGCTACACCTTC. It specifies CAISDPGTGGTYGYTF.

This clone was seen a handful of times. In nucleotides, the CDR3 is TGTGCCAGCAGCTCGGGCGGGGGGTTCAGGGTTCACACTGAAGCTTTCTTT. Amino acids: CASSSGGGFRVHTEAFF. The gene calls are TRBV5-6 and TRBJ1-1; perhaps TRBD1 as D (5 bases). The CDR3 extends over 17 amino acids. In germline, CDR1 is SGHDT, CDR2 YYEEEE. V was pared by 3 bases and J by 3 bases, with 21 bases between.

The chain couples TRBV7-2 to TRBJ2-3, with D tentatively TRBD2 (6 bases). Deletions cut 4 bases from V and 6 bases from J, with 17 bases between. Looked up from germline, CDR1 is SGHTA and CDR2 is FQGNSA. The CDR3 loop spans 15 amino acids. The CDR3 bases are TGTGCCAGCAGCTCCCCCGGGAGCACCCCGGATACGCAGTATTTT. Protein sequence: CASSSPGSTPDTQYF.

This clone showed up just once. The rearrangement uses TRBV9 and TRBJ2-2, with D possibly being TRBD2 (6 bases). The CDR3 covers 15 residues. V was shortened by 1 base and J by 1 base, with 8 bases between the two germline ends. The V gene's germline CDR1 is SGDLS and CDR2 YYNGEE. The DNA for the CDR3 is TGTGCCAGCAGCGTATCGGGGGAGAACACCGGGGAGCTGTTTTTT. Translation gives CASSVSGENTGELFF.

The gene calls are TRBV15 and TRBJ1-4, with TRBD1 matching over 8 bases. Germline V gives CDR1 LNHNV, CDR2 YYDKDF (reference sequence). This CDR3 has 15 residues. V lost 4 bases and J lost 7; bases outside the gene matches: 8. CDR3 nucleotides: TGTGCCACCAGCACCCGGACAGGGCCCTTTGAAAAACTGTTTTTT. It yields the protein CATSTRTGPFEKLFF.

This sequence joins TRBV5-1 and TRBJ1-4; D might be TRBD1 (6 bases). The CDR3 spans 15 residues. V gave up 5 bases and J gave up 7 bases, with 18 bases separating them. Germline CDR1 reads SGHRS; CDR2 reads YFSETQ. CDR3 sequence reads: CASRGGFGLSEKLFF. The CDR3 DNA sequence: TGCGCCAGCAGAGGGGGTTTCGGGCTAAGTGAAAAACTGTTTTTT.

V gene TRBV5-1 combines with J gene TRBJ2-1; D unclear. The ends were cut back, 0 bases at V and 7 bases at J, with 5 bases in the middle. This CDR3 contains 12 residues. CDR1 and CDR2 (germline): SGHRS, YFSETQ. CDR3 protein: CASSLARNEQFF. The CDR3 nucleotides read TGCGCCAGCAGCTTGGCGCGGAATGAGCAGTTCTTC. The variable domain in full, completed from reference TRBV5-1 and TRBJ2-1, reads KAGVTQTPRYLIKTRGQQVTLSCSPISGHRSVSWYQQTPGQGLQFLFEYFSETQRNKGNFPGRFSGRQFSNSRSEMNVSTLELGDSALYLCASSLARNEQFFGPGTRLTVL.

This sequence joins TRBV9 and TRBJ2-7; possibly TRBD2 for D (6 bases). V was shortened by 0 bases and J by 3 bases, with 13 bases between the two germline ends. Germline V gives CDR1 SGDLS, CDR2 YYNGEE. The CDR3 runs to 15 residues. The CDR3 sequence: CASSVDGTSLYEQYF. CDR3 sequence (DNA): TGTGCCAGCAGCGTAGACGGTACTAGCCTCTACGAGCAGTACTTC.

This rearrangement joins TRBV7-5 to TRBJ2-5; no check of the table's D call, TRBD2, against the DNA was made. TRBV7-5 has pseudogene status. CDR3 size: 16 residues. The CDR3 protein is CARSPPLGLAGETQYF. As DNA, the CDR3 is TGTGCCAGAAGCCCCCCTTTGGGACTAGCAGGGGAGACCCAGTACTTC.

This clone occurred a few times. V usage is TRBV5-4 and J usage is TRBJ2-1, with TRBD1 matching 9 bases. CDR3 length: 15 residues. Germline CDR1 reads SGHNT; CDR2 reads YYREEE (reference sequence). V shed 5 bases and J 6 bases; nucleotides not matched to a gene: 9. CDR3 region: CASSLRDRVVNEQFF. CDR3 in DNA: TGTGCCAGCAGTTTAAGGGACAGGGTTGTCAATGAGCAGTTCTTC.

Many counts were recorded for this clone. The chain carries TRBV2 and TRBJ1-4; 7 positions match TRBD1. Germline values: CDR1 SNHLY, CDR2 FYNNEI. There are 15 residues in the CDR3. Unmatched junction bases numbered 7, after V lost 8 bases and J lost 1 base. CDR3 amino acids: CASLRQGLTNEKLFF. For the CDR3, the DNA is TGTGCCAGCCTTCGACAGGGCCTAACTAATGAAAAACTGTTTTTT.

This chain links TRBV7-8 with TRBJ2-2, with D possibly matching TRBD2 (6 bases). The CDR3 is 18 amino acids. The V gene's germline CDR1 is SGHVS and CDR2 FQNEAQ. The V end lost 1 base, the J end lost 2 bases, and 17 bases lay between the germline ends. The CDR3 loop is CASSLVVVWGLNTGELFF. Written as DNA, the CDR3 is TGTGCCAGCAGCTTAGTAGTAGTGTGGGGACTCAACACCGGGGAGCTGTTTTTT.

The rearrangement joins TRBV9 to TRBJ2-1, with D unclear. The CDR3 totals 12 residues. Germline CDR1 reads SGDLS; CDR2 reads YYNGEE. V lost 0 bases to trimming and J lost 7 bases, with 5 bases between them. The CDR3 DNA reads TGTGCCAGCAGCGTAGCTAATAATGAGCAGTTCTTC. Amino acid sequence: CASSVANNEQFF.